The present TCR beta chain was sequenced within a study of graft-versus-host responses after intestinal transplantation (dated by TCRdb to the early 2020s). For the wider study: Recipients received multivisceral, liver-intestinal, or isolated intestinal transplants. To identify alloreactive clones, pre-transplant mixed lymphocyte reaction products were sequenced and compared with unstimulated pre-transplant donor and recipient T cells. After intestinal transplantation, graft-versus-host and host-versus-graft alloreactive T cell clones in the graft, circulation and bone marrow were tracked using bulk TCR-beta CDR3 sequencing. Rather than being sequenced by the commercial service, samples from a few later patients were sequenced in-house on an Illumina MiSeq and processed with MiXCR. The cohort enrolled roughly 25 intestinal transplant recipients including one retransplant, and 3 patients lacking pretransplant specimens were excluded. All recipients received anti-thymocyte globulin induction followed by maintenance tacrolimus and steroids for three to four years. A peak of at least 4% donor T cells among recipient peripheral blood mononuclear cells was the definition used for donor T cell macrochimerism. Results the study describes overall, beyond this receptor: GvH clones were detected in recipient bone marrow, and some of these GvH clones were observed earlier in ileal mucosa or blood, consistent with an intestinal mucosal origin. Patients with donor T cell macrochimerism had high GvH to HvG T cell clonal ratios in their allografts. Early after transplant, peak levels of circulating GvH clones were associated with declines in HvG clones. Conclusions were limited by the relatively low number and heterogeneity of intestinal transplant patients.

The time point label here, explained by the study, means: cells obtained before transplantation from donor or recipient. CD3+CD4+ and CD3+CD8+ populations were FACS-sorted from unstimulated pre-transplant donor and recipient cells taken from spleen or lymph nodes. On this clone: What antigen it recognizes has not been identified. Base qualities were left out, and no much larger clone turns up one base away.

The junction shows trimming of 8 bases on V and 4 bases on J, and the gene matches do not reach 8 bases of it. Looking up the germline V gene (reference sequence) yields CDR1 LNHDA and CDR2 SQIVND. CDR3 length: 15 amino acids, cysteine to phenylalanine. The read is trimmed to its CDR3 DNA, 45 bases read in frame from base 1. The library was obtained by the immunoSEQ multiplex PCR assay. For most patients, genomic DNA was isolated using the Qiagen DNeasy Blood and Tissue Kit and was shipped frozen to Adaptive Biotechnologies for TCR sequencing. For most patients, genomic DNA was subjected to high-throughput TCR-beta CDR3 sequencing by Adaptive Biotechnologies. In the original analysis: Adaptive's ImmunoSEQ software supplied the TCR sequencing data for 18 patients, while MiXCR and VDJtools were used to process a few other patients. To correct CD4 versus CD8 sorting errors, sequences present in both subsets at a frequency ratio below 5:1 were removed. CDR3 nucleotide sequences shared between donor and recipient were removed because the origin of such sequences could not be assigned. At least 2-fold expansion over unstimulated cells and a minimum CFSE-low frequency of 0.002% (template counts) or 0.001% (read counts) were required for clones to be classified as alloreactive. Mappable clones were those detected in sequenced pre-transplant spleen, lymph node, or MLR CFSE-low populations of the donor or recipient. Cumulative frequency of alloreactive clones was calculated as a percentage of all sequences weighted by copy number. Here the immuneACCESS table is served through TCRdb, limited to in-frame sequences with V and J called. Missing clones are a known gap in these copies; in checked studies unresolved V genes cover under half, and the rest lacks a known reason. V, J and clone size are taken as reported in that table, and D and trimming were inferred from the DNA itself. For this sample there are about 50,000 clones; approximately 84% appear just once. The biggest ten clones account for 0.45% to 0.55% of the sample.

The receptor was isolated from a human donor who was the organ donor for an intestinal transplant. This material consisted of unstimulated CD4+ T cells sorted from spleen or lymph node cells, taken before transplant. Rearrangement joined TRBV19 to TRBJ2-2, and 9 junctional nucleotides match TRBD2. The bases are TGTGCCAGTTCCCTATTAGCGGGAGCCACCGGGGAGCTGTTTTTT. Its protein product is CASSLLAGATGELFF.